Below, 21 T cell receptor beta chains from the same sample are listed, as sequenced in a study of blood T cells in healthy people across ages. Using a J-beta primer mix together with a sample-barcoded 5' primer, a second PCR was run for roughly 6 to 12 cycles. In TCRdb, the 5' RACE reads were re-called with MiXCR into one record per CDR3 protein. The sample shows approximately 800,000 distinct CDR3 sequences, about 45% of them seen only once. The specimen was blood. The receptors derive from a man aged 80 or over in good health.

This clonotype was observed a handful of times. The rearrangement joins TRBV11-2 to TRBJ1-2, with D perhaps matching TRBD1 (6 bases). This CDR3 is 12 amino acids long. Germline-derived CDR1 and CDR2 are SGHAT and FQNNGV. Trimming removed 6 bases from V and 6 bases from J, with 11 bases in between. The CDR3 sequence: CASSQQGHGYTF. The CDR3 bases are TGTGCCAGCAGTCAACAGGGCCATGGCTACACCTTC. Complete variable domain (other parts from reference TRBV11-2 and TRBJ1-2): EAGVAQSPRYKIIEKRQSVAFWCNPISGHATLYWYQQILGQGPKLLIQFQNNGVVDDSQLPKDRFSAERLKGVDSTLKIQPAKLEDSAVYLCASSQQGHGYTFGSGTRLTVV.

The V gene is TRBV11-3, the J gene TRBJ2-3, with 9 nucleotides matching TRBD2. This CDR3 is built from 16 residues. Per the germline V gene, CDR1 is SGHNT and CDR2 is YENEEA. V shed 1 base and J 5 bases; nucleotides not matched to a gene: 7. CDR3 coding DNA: TGTGCCAGCAGCTTAGGAGTTAGCGGGAGTATAGATACGCAGTATTTT. Its protein is CASSLGVSGSIDTQYF.

The V gene is TRBV7-2, the J gene TRBJ2-3; unclear D gene. Germline assignment: CDR1 SGHTA and CDR2 FQGNSA. The ends were cut back, 3 bases at V and 5 bases at J, with 12 bases in the middle. This CDR3 has 14 residues. CDR3 in amino acids: CASSFTPTLDTQYF. For the CDR3, the DNA is TGTGCCAGCAGCTTTACTCCCACACTAGATACGCAGTATTTT.

This chain uses TRBV12-3 or TRBV12-4 with TRBJ1-6; D is possibly TRBD1 (5 bases). The CDR3 totals 14 residues. V was cut by 3 bases and J by 8 bases, with 11 bases left in between. This CDR3 reads CASSLSRVHSPLHF. The CDR3 nucleotides read TGTGCCAGCAGTTTGTCCAGGGTACATTCACCCCTCCACTTT.

The V and J genes are TRBV24-1 and TRBJ2-5; D not certain. Trimming took off 2 bases at V and 0 bases at J, with 12 bases between the two ends. This CDR3 is built from 16 residues. CDR1 is KGHDR and CDR2 is SFDVKD in the germline V gene. DNA for the CDR3: TGTGCCACCAGTGATTCCGTATTTGGGCACCAAGAGACCCAGTACTTC. Translating it yields CATSDSVFGHQETQYF.

The chain carries TRBV10-3 and TRBJ2-4; TRBD1 matches 10 bases. The J call could be wrong; TRBJ2-7 is a better fit for the DNA end. This CDR3 is 13 amino acids long. Germline CDR1 ENHRY, CDR2 SYGVKD. The CDR3 loop reads CAISPGQGSEQYF. CDR3 DNA: TGTGCCATCAGTCCGGGACAGGGGAGCGAGCAGTACTTC.

The J gene is TRBJ2-7, the V gene TRBV6-6; 8 bases line up with TRBD1. Germline loops: CDR1 MNHNY, CDR2 SVGAGI (reference sequence). The CDR3 is 15 amino acids. Trimming at V came to 6 bases and at J to 2 bases, leaving 9 bases not matched to a gene. The CDR3 here is CASSRQGTTPYEQYF. The CDR3 DNA reads TGTGCCAGCAGCAGACAGGGGACAACCCCCTACGAGCAGTACTTC.

The chain carries TRBV19 and TRBJ2-2; possible D gene TRBD2, 6 bases. The V gene's germline CDR1 is LNHDA and CDR2 SQIVND (reference sequence). The ends were cut back, 6 bases at V and 3 bases at J, with 17 bases in the middle. This CDR3 has 16 amino acids. CDR3 loop: CASSLQAEGYTGELFF. Here the CDR3 DNA reads TGTGCCAGTAGCCTACAAGCGGAGGGGTACACCGGGGAGCTGTTTTTT.

A word on this clonotype: This may be a read error, as it is one base from a much larger clone. V usage is TRBV7-9 and J usage is TRBJ2-1; 11 bases align to TRBD2. CDR3 length: 17 residues. Germline V gene data show CDR1 as SEHNR and CDR2 as FQNEAQ (reference sequence). In nucleotides, the CDR3 is TGTACCAGCAGCTTGGGACTAGCGGAGTTCTCCTACAATGAGCAGTTCTTC. Its translation is CTSSLGLAEFSYNEQFF. Complete variable domain (other parts from reference TRBV7-9 and TRBJ2-1): DTGVSQNPRHKITKRGQNVTFRCDPISEHNRLYWYRQTLGQGPEFLTYFQNEAQLEKSRLLSDRFSAERPKGSFSTLEIQRTEQGDSAMYLCTSSLGLAEFSYNEQFFGPGTRLTVL.

The rearrangement joins TRBV4-1 to TRBJ1-5; D is perhaps TRBD1 (5 bases). Per germline, CDR1 MGHRA and CDR2 YSYEKL. V was trimmed by 5 bases and J by 3 bases, leaving 20 bases between them. The CDR3 contains 17 residues. CDR3: CASSSRRDQGTNQPQHF. The CDR3 nucleotides read TGCGCCAGCAGCTCGCGGAGAGATCAGGGTACCAATCAGCCCCAGCATTTT.

The chain couples TRBV11-3 to TRBJ2-1; TRBD2 agrees at 7 bases. This CDR3 is built from 14 residues. Trimming at V came to 5 bases and at J to 5 bases, leaving 6 bases not matched to a gene. CDR1 SGHNT and CDR2 YENEEA come from the germline V gene. CDR3 nucleotide sequence: TGTGCCAGCAGCCGGGGGAGGGCCAACAATGAGCAGTTCTTC. Translation gives CASSRGRANNEQFF.

This clonotype occurred a few times. The gene calls are TRBV3-1 and TRBJ1-4; a weak D match, TRBD1 (6 bases). Germline V gene sequence: CDR1 LGHDT, CDR2 YNNKEL (reference sequence). This CDR3 region has 14 residues. Trimming pared 3 bases from V and 6 bases from J, leaving 11 bases between. CDR3 region: CASSQGAQDEKLFF. CDR3 in DNA: TGTGCCAGCAGCCAGGGGGCGCAGGATGAAAAACTGTTTTTT.

This clonotype was picked up one time. The chain carries TRBV6-2 or TRBV6-3 and TRBJ2-7; TRBD2 might be the D (5 bases). This CDR3 comprises 15 residues. Germline lookup yields CDR1 MNHEY and CDR2 SVGEGT. V dropped 7 bases and J dropped 4 bases, with 20 bases sitting between them. The CDR3 nucleotides are TGTGCCAGCACCGATCGAACCCCGGGAAGATACGAGCAGTACTTC. Translation gives CASTDRTPGRYEQYF.

A few counts support this clonotype. This rearrangement joins TRBV7-9 to TRBJ1-4; 10 bases agree with TRBD1. CDR3 length equals 15 residues. Losses at the gene ends were 4 bases for V and 4 bases for J; bases not matched to a gene: 3. The germline gives CDR1 SEHNR, CDR2 FQNEAQ (reference sequence). This CDR3 reads CASSSGQGNNEKLFF. The CDR3 DNA sequence: TGTGCCAGCAGCTCGGGACAGGGGAATAATGAAAAACTGTTTTTT.

The chain employs TRBV27 and TRBJ1-5; D remains ambiguous. Trimming stripped 2 bases from V and 4 bases from J, with 6 bases between. CDR1 is MNHEY and CDR2 is SMNVEV in the germline V gene (reference sequence). The CDR3 is made up of 13 amino acids. CDR3 in amino acids: CASSLAPNQPQHF. In DNA form, the CDR3 reads TGTGCCAGCAGTTTAGCCCCAAATCAGCCCCAGCATTTT.

The rearrangement uses TRBV28 and TRBJ2-4; TRBD2 matches at 7 bases. V dropped 5 bases and J dropped 13; count of bases not matched to a gene: 14. CDR1 is MDHEN and CDR2 is SYDVKM in the germline V gene. The CDR3 length is 14 residues. DNA of the CDR3: TGTGCCAGCAGTACTAGCGACCGCTCCTACGGGCAGTACTTC. It translates to CASSTSDRSYGQYF.

This clonotype has just a few counts. The chain combines TRBV9 with TRBJ2-3, with TRBD2 matching 10 bases. CDR1 and CDR2 from the germline V gene are SGDLS and YYNGEE. This CDR3 is 17 amino acids long. J lost 2 bases, V lost 0 bases, and 6 bases had no gene match. DNA for the CDR3: TGTGCCAGCAGCGTAGTGCCAGCGGGAGGGGCCACAGATACGCAGTATTTT. Its protein product is CASSVVPAGGATDTQYF.

V is TRBV5-1 and J is TRBJ2-5; 12 nucleotides agree with TRBD2. The CDR3 is 17 residues long. Per germline, CDR1 SGHRS and CDR2 YFSETQ. Unmatched junction bases numbered 7, after V lost 4 bases and J lost 0 bases. CDR3 in amino acids: CASSERTSGKDQETQYF. CDR3 bases: TGCGCCAGCAGCGAAAGGACTAGCGGGAAAGACCAAGAGACCCAGTACTTC.

This clonotype was seen only once. The rearrangement uses TRBV21-1 and TRBJ2-5; TRBD2, as called in the table, went unchecked against the DNA. TRBV21-1 is flagged as a pseudogene. The CDR3 is 15 amino acids. CDR3 protein: CASSTRRGHQETQYF. The CDR3 nucleotides read TGTGCCAGCAGCACTAGACGGGGGCACCAAGAGACCCAGTACTTC.

The chain joins TRBV11-2 to TRBJ2-7; no firm D call. CDR1 SGHAT and CDR2 FQNNGV come from the germline V gene. V was pared by 3 bases and J by 4 bases, with 10 bases between. This CDR3 region has 13 residues. Here the CDR3 reads CASSFRRLYEQYF. In nucleotides, the CDR3 is TGTGCCAGCAGCTTTAGGAGACTGTACGAGCAGTACTTC. The full variable domain, with the rest looked up from reference TRBV11-2 and TRBJ2-7, is EAGVAQSPRYKIIEKRQSVAFWCNPISGHATLYWYQQILGQGPKLLIQFQNNGVVDDSQLPKDRFSAERLKGVDSTLKIQPAKLEDSAVYLCASSFRRLYEQYFGPGTRLTVT.

V usage is TRBV20-1 and J usage is TRBJ1-2, with 9 bases fitting TRBD1. V gave up 0 bases and J gave up 7 bases; unmatched junction bases: 6. The CDR3 consists of 14 residues. Germline lookup yields CDR1 DFQATT and CDR2 SNEGSKA (reference sequence). The CDR3 region is CSARDGTGYCGYTF. CDR3 DNA sequence: TGCAGTGCTAGAGACGGGACAGGGTACTGTGGCTACACCTTC.